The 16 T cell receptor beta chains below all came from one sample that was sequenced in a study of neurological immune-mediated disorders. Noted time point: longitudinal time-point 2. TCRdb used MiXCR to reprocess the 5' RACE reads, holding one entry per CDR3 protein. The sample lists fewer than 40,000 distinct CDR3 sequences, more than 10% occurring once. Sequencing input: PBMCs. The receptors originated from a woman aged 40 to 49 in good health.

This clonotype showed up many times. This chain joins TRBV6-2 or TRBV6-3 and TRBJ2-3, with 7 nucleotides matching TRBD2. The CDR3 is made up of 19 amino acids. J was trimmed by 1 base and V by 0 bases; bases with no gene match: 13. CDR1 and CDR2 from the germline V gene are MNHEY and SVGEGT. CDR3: CASSYSTGSQSGGTDTQYF. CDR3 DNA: TGTGCCAGCAGTTACTCAACAGGTTCCCAGAGCGGGGGCACAGATACGCAGTATTTT.

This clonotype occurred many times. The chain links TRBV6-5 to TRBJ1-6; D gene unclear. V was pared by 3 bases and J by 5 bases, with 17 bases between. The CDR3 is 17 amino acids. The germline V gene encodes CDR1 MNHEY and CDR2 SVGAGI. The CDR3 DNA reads TGTGCCAGCAGTTATTTTACCTCGAGTCTCCATAATTCACCCCTCCACTTT. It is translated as CASSYFTSSLHNSPLHF.

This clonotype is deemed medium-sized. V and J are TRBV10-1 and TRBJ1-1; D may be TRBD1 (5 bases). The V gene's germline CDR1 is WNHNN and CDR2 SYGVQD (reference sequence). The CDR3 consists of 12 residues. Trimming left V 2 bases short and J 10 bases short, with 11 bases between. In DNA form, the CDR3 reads TGCGCCAGCAGTGAGCCAGGGATGGCAGCTTTCTTT. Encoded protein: CASSEPGMAAFF.

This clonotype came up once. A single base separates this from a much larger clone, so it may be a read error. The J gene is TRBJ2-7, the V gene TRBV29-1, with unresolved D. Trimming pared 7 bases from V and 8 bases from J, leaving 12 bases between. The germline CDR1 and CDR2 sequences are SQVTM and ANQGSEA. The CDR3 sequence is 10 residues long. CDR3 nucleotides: TGCAGCGCCTCATCTATGAAGCAGTACTTC. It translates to CSASSMKQYF.

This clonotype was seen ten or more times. CDR3 loop: CASSPDGTRGYTF. The CDR3 bases are TGCGCCAGCAGCCCTGATGGAACCCGCGGCTACACCTTC. This sequence joins TRBV5-1 and TRBJ1-2, with no clear D. The V gene lost 4 bases and the J gene lost 8 bases, with 15 bases spanning the gap. The length of the CDR3 is 13 residues. In germline, CDR1 is SGHRS, CDR2 YFSETQ.

The CDR3 region has the DNA TGTGCCAGCAGTCCCACCGACAGGGATGCGGTCATTCAGTACTTC. Amino acid sequence: CASSPTDRDAVIQYF. V and J are TRBV6-5 and TRBJ2-4; 7 nucleotides match TRBD1. Germline loops: CDR1 MNHEY, CDR2 SVGAGI. J was trimmed by 9 bases and V by 5 bases; bases with no gene match: 13. The length of the CDR3 is 15 residues.

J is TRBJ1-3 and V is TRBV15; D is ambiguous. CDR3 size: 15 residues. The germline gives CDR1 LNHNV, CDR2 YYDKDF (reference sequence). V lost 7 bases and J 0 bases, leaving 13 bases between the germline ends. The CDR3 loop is CATTPGRISGNTIYF. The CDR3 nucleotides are TGTGCCACCACCCCGGGTCGAATCTCTGGAAACACCATATATTTT.

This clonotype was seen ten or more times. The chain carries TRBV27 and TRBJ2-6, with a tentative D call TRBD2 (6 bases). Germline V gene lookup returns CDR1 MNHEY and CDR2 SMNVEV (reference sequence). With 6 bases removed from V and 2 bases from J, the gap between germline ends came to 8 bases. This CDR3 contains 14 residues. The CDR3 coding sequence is TGTGCCAGCAGGGAGGGTACTGGGGCCAACGTCCTGACTTTC. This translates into CASREGTGANVLTF.

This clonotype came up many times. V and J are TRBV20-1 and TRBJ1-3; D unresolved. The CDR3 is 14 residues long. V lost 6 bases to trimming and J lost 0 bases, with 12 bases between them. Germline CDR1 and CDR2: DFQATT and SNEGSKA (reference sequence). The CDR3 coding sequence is TGCAGTGCCCCAAGGCCGGGCTCTGGAAACACCATATATTTT. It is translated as CSAPRPGSGNTIYF.

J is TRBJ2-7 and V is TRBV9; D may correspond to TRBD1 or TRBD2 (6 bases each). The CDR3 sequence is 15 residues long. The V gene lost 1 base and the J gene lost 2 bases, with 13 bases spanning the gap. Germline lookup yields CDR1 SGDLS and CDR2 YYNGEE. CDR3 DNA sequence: TGTGCCAGCAGCGTAACCGGGGGCGGTCCCTACGAGCAGTACTTC. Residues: CASSVTGGGPYEQYF.

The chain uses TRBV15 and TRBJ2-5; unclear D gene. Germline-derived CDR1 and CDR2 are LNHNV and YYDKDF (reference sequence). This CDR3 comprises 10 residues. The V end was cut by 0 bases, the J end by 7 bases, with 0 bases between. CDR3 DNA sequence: TGTGCCACCAGCAGAGAGACCCAGTACTTC. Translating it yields CATSRETQYF.

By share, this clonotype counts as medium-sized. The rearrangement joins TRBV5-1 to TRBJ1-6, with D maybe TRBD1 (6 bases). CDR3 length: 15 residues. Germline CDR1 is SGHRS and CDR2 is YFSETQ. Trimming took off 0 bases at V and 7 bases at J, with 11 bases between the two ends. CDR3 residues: CASSLGAQGNSPLHF. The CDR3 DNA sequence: TGCGCCAGCAGCTTGGGTGCTCAGGGGAATTCACCCCTCCACTTT.

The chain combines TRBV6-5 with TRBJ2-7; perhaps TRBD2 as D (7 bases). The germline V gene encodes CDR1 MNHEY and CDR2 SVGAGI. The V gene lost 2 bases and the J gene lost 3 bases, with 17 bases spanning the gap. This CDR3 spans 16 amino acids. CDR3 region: CASSYLGRGDYYEQYF. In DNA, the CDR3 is TGTGCCAGCAGTTACCTGGGGAGGGGGGACTACTACGAGCAGTACTTC.

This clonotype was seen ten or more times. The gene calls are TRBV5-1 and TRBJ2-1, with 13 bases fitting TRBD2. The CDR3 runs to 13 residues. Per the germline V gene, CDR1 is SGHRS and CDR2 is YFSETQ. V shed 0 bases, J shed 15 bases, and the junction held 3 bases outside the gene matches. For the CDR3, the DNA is TGCGCCAGCAGCTTGGTACTAGCGGGAGGGGCGTTCTTC. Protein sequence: CASSLVLAGGAFF.

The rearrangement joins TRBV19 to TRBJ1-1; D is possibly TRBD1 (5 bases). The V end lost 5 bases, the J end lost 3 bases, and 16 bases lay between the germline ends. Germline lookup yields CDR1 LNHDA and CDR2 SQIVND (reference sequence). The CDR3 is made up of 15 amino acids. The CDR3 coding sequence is TGTGCCAGTAGTCCCCCCATCCAGGGACACACTGAAGCTTTCTTT. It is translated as CASSPPIQGHTEAFF.

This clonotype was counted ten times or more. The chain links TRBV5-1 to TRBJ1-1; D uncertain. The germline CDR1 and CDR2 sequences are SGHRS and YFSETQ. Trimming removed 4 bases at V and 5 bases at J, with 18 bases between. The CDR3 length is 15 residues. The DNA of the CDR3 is TGCGCCAGCAGCCCTTCGGACGGAGGGTGGACTGAAGCTTTCTTT. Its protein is CASSPSDGGWTEAFF.